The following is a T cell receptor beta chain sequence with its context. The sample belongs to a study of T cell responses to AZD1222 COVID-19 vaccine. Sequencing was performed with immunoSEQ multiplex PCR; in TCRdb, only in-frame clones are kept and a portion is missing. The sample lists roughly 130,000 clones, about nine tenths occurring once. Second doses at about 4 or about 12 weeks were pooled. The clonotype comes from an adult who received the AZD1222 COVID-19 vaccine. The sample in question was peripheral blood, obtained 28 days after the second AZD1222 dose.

This CDR3 is CASSQPRQGGKETQYF. The CDR3 DNA is TGTGCCAGCAGCCAGCCCCGACAGGGGGGAAAAGAGACCCAGTACTTC. The genes are TRBV28 and TRBJ2-5; the match to TRBD1 covers 9 bases. CDR1 and CDR2 (germline): MDHEN, SYDVKM. This CDR3 is built from 16 residues. V gave up 6 bases and J gave up 3 bases; unmatched junction bases: 11. The complete variable domain, with remaining parts taken from reference TRBV28 and TRBJ2-5, reads DVKVTQSSRYLVKRTGEKVFLECVQDMDHENMFWYRQDPGLGLRLIYFSYDVKMKEKGDIPEGYSVSREKKERFSLILESASTNQTSMYLCASSQPRQGGKETQYFGPGTRLLVL.